Listed below are T cell receptor beta chains from one sample, sequenced in a study of chemoradiotherapy in HPV16-positive cancers. Method: immunoSEQ multiplex PCR; TCRdb's copy keeps in-frame clones and lacks some. The profile covers tens of thousands of clones, with about 94% appearing a single time and about 20% taken by the ten largest. The sample consisted of blood, taken from a patient who underwent chemoradiotherapy. The receptors here all came from a human donor with HPV-associated anogenital cancer. CDR3s include the opening cysteine and the closing phenylalanine or tryptophan. A D gene is named only where the DNA matches it firmly. Clone size, where shown, is once, few, many, or a class for clones that have expanded.

J gene: TRBJ2-2; V gene: TRBV5-1; D gene: TRBD2; clone size: NA; CDR3 DNA: TGCGCCAGCAGCCGTACAGCGGGGCAGAACACCGGGGAGCTGTTTTTT; CDR3 protein: CASSRTAGQNTGELFF
J gene: TRBJ2-1; V gene: TRBV18; D gene: NA; clone size: NA; CDR3 DNA: TGTGCCAGCTCACCAAACAGGAACAATGAGCAGTTCTTC; CDR3 protein: CASSPNRNNEQFF
J gene: TRBJ1-1; V gene: TRBV15; D gene: NA; clone size: NA; CDR3 DNA: TGTGCCACCAGCGTCCCCCGGGCCAACACTGAAGCTTTCTTT; CDR3 protein: CATSVPRANTEAFF
J gene: TRBJ2-7; V gene: TRBV29-1; D gene: TRBD1; clone size: once; CDR3 DNA: TGCAGCGTTGGGGGACAGACAACCTACTCCTACGAGCAGTACTTC; CDR3 protein: CSVGGQTTYSYEQYF
J gene: TRBJ1-1; V gene: TRBV7-9; D gene: NA; clone size: NA; CDR3 DNA: TGTGCCAGCAGCTCGATGGGGGGGACCACTGAAGCTTTCTTT; CDR3 protein: CASSSMGGTTEAFF
J gene: TRBJ2-3; V gene: TRBV6-4; D gene: TRBD2; clone size: once; CDR3 DNA: TGTGCCAGCAGGAGACTAGCGGGGGGGCCAGATACGCAGTATTTT; CDR3 protein: CASRRLAGGPDTQYF
J gene: TRBJ1-2; V gene: TRBV4-3; D gene: TRBD1; clone size: NA; CDR3 DNA: TGCGCCAGCAGCCAATCCGGAGGGGGCCCTGGCTACACCTTC; CDR3 protein: CASSQSGGGPGYTF
J gene: TRBJ1-2; V gene: TRBV13; D gene: TRBD1; clone size: NA; CDR3 DNA: TGTGCCAGCAGCTTGACAGGGGAGCCCCATAACCCCTATGGCTACACCTTC; CDR3 protein: CASSLTGEPHNPYGYTF
J gene: TRBJ2-7; V gene: TRBV6-5; D gene: TRBD1; clone size: NA; CDR3 DNA: TGTGCCAGCAGTTACTTGGACAGGTCCTACGAGCAGTACTTC; CDR3 protein: CASSYLDRSYEQYF
J gene: TRBJ2-1; V gene: TRBV4-3; D gene: TRBD2; clone size: NA; CDR3 DNA: TGCGCCAGCAGCCCCCAAAAGACAGGTACCGGGACTAGCGAGGATGAGCAGTTCTTC; CDR3 protein: CASSPQKTGTGTSEDEQFF
J gene: TRBJ2-2; V gene: TRBV7-9; D gene: NA; clone size: NA; CDR3 DNA: TGTGCCAGCAGCTTAACGGACACCGGGGAGCTGTTTTTT; CDR3 protein: CASSLTDTGELFF
J gene: TRBJ1-1; V gene: TRBV7-7; D gene: NA; clone size: NA; CDR3 DNA: TGTGCCAGCAGCTTAGCTGAGGGGACTGAAGCTTTCTTT; CDR3 protein: CASSLAEGTEAFF
J gene: TRBJ2-2; V gene: TRBV6-5; D gene: NA; clone size: NA; CDR3 DNA: TGTGCCAGCAGTTATGTGGGGAGCAACACCGGGGAGCTGTTTTTT; CDR3 protein: CASSYVGSNTGELFF
J gene: TRBJ2-4; V gene: TRBV28; D gene: NA; clone size: NA; CDR3 DNA: TGTGCCAGCAATGAGGGAACCAAAAACATTCAGTACTTC; CDR3 protein: CASNEGTKNIQYF
J gene: TRBJ2-3; V gene: TRBV5-1; D gene: NA; clone size: NA; CDR3 DNA: TGCGCCAGCAGCGGATACCTGTTCACCACAGATACGCAGTATTTT; CDR3 protein: CASSGYLFTTDTQYF
J gene: TRBJ1-6; V gene: TRBV6-1; D gene: NA; clone size: NA; CDR3 DNA: TGTGCCAGCAGGTACGCGGGGTGGAATTCACCCCTCCACTTT; CDR3 protein: CASRYAGWNSPLHF
J gene: TRBJ2-7; V gene: TRBV27; D gene: TRBD2; clone size: NA; CDR3 DNA: TGTGCCAGCATTCCCCTAGCGGGGGCCTACGAGCAGTACTTC; CDR3 protein: CASIPLAGAYEQYF
J gene: TRBJ1-5; V gene: TRBV27; D gene: NA; clone size: NA; CDR3 DNA: TGTGCCAGCAGTTTTGTAGGGGCTTCACAGCCCCAGCATTTT; CDR3 protein: CASSFVGASQPQHF
J gene: TRBJ2-2; V gene: TRBV5-1; D gene: NA; clone size: NA; CDR3 DNA: TGCGCCAGCAGCTTGGGTGGGGTAACGCACACCGGGGAGCTGTTTTTT; CDR3 protein: CASSLGGVTHTGELFF
J gene: TRBJ2-7; V gene: TRBV9; D gene: TRBD1; clone size: NA; CDR3 DNA: TGTGCCAGCAGCGCACAGGGGGCTTACGAGCAGTACTTC; CDR3 protein: CASSAQGAYEQYF
J gene: TRBJ1-4; V gene: TRBV6-5; D gene: TRBD1; clone size: NA; CDR3 DNA: TGTGCCAGCAGTTACTCCGGGACAGGGACCTCCGAAAAACTGTTTTTT; CDR3 protein: CASSYSGTGTSEKLFF
J gene: TRBJ2-5; V gene: TRBV15; D gene: TRBD2; clone size: NA; CDR3 DNA: TGTGCCACCAGCAGGGGACTAGCAGAGACCCAGTACTTC; CDR3 protein: CATSRGLAETQYF
J gene: TRBJ2-3; V gene: TRBV9; D gene: TRBD2; clone size: NA; CDR3 DNA: TGTGCCAGCAGCTCGATTCCTAGCGGGAGGAGTAGGGGTCCAGATACGCAGTATTTT; CDR3 protein: CASSSIPSGRSRGPDTQYF
J gene: TRBJ1-4; V gene: TRBV6-1; D gene: NA; clone size: NA; CDR3 DNA: TGTGCCAGCAGTGAAGCTTCAACTAATGAAAAACTGTTTTTT; CDR3 protein: CASSEASTNEKLFF
J gene: TRBJ2-3; V gene: TRBV6-5; D gene: NA; clone size: NA; CDR3 DNA: TGTGCCAGCAGTTCCACAAGAACTAGGACAGATACGCAGTATTTT; CDR3 protein: CASSSTRTRTDTQYF
J gene: TRBJ2-1; V gene: TRBV9; D gene: NA; clone size: NA; CDR3 DNA: TGTGCCAGCAGCGTAGGGGTTTTCAATGAGCAGTTCTTC; CDR3 protein: CASSVGVFNEQFF
J gene: TRBJ2-1; V gene: TRBV6-5; D gene: NA; clone size: NA; CDR3 DNA: TGTGCCAGCAGTTACTCGGGGCCGGTTGGCAATGAGCAGTTCTTC; CDR3 protein: CASSYSGPVGNEQFF
J gene: TRBJ1-4; V gene: TRBV6-1; D gene: NA; clone size: NA; CDR3 DNA: TGTGCCAGCAGTGAACTACTTGTAGTGGTGGAAAAACTGTTTTTT; CDR3 protein: CASSELLVVVEKLFF
J gene: TRBJ1-1; V gene: TRBV18; D gene: NA; clone size: NA; CDR3 DNA: TGTGCCAGCTCACCAGACAGAAAGAACACTGAAGCTTTCTTT; CDR3 protein: CASSPDRKNTEAFF
J gene: TRBJ2-5; V gene: TRBV6-6; D gene: TRBD1; clone size: NA; CDR3 DNA: TGTGCCAGCAGGGGACAGGGGAAGATACAAGAGACCCAGTACTTC; CDR3 protein: CASRGQGKIQETQYF
J gene: TRBJ2-1; V gene: TRBV5-1; D gene: TRBD1; clone size: NA; CDR3 DNA: TGCGCCAGCAGCTTCCCTACTCGCGACAGGGGGCCCGTCGGAAACAATGAGCAGTTCTTC; CDR3 protein: CASSFPTRDRGPVGNNEQFF
J gene: TRBJ2-3; V gene: TRBV13; D gene: NA; clone size: NA; CDR3 DNA: TGTGCCAGCGCAGGAGCAGATACGCAGTATTTT; CDR3 protein: CASAGADTQYF
J gene: TRBJ2-1; V gene: TRBV18; D gene: NA; clone size: NA; CDR3 DNA: TGTGCCAGCTCACCACGGGACAAGAGCCTAAAAGAGCAGTTCTTC; CDR3 protein: CASSPRDKSLKEQFF
J gene: TRBJ2-5; V gene: TRBV28; D gene: NA; clone size: NA; CDR3 DNA: TGTGCCAGCAGTTCCGGGGGCGGGGGAAGGGAGACCCAGTACTTC; CDR3 protein: CASSSGGGGRETQYF
J gene: TRBJ2-7; V gene: TRBV29-1; D gene: NA; clone size: NA; CDR3 DNA: TGCAGCGTTTTCCGGGACGGAGGCGGCGAGCAGTACTTC; CDR3 protein: CSVFRDGGGEQYF
J gene: TRBJ2-6; V gene: TRBV6-1; D gene: NA; clone size: NA; CDR3 DNA: TGTGCCAGCAGTGAAGAATTGCATTTACCTGGGGCCAACGTCCTGACTTTC; CDR3 protein: CASSEELHLPGANVLTF
J gene: TRBJ1-3; V gene: TRBV10-2; D gene: TRBD1; clone size: NA; CDR3 DNA: TGCGCCAGCAGTTGGGACAGCTCTGGAAACACCATATATTTT; CDR3 protein: CASSWDSSGNTIYF
J gene: TRBJ2-3; V gene: TRBV7-3; D gene: NA; clone size: NA; CDR3 DNA: TGTGCCACCTCCCAGCCGGGGAATACGCAGTATTTT; CDR3 protein: CATSQPGNTQYF
J gene: TRBJ2-7; V gene: TRBV11-3; D gene: TRBD2; clone size: NA; CDR3 DNA: TGTGCCAGCAGCATTAGCGGGAGGTACGAGCAGTACTTC; CDR3 protein: CASSISGRYEQYF
J gene: TRBJ2-2; V gene: TRBV28; D gene: NA; clone size: NA; CDR3 DNA: TGTGCCAGCAGTTTAGGGGGGAGCACCGGGGAGCTGTTTTTT; CDR3 protein: CASSLGGSTGELFF
J gene: TRBJ1-5; V gene: TRBV28; D gene: NA; clone size: NA; CDR3 DNA: TGTGCCAGCAGTTTTCCAGGGGCAAATCAGCCCCAGCATTTT; CDR3 protein: CASSFPGANQPQHF
J gene: TRBJ2-5; V gene: TRBV7-2; D gene: NA; clone size: NA; CDR3 DNA: TGTGCCAGCAGACAACTAGCAGGCGAGACCCAGTACTTC; CDR3 protein: CASRQLAGETQYF
J gene: TRBJ1-1; V gene: TRBV29-1; D gene: TRBD1; clone size: NA; CDR3 DNA: TGCAGCGTGGCCACCGGGACAGTGAACACTGAAGCTTTCTTT; CDR3 protein: CSVATGTVNTEAFF